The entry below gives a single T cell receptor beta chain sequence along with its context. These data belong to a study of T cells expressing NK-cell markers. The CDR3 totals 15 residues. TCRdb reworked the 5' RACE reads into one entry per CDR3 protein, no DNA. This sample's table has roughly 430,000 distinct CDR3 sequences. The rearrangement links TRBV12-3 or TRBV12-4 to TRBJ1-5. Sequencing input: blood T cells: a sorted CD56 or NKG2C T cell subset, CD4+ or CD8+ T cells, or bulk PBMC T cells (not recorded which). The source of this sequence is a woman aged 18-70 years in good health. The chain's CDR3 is CASSLEGGGGQPQHF.